Ten or more counts support the clone carrying this TCR beta chain. Its antigen remains unidentified. The source of the sample is a study of Graves' ophthalmopathy and Graves' hyperthyroidism. Study-wide results and limits: Blood also harbored most expanded thyroid clonotypes above 0.001 frequency.

Investigators amplified TCR beta CDR3 regions from RNA transcripts. The workflow started with a first-round RT-PCR run with HTBI primers and then moved on to a second-round multiplex PCR. TCRdb reanalysed the multiplex PCR reads using MiXCR and keeps one entry per CDR3 protein. The repertoire consists of 500,000 to 700,000 distinct CDR3 sequences, with about 20% occurring once and the leading ten covering more than 5.5%. Germline trimming cut 6 bases from V and 7 bases from J; bases unmatched to any gene: 9. The CDR3 extends over 14 amino acids. The chain links TRBV12-3 or TRBV12-4 to TRBJ1-5; TRBD1 matches 7 bases. The origin of this receptor is a woman aged 18-29 years with stable Graves' hyperthyroidism. Some clones in this sample may be carry-over from other donors' samples. The sample was peripheral blood. The DNA for the CDR3 is TGTGCCAGCAGCCCGACAGGGAATGTGCAGCCCCAGCATTTT. Amino acid sequence: CASSPTGNVQPQHF.